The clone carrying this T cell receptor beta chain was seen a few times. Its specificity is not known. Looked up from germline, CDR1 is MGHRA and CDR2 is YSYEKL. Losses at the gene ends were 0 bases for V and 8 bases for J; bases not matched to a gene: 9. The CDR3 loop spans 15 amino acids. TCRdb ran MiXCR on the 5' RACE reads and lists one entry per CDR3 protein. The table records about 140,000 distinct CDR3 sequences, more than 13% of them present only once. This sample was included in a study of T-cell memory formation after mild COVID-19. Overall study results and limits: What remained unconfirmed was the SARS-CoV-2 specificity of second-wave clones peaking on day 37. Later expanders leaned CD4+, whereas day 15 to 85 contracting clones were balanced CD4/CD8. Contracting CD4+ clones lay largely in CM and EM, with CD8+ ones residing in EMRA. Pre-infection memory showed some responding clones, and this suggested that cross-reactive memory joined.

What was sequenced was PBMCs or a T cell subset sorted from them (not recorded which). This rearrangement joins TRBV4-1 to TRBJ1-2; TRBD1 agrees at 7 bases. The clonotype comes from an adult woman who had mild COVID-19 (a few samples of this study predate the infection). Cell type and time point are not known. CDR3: CASSQEMTGWGGYTF. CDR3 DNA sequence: TGCGCCAGCAGCCAAGAGATGACAGGGTGGGGAGGCTACACCTTC.